Listed below are T cell receptor beta chains from one sample, sequenced in a study of blood T cell repertoires in COVID-19. Sequencing used immunoSEQ multiplex PCR; TCRdb keeps in-frame clones, though not all of them. Of about 180,000 clones listed, 82% are singletons. Sequenced sample: peripheral blood. These receptors were taken from a woman aged 65 to 85 with acute or convalescent COVID-19. The CDR3 runs from the conserved cysteine through the conserved F or W. A D gene is named only where the DNA matches it firmly.

v_gene: TRBV5-1
j_gene: TRBJ2-3
d_gene: TRBD1
CDR3nt: TGCGCCAGCAGCACGGGACAGGGGAGGGATACGCAGTATTTT
CDR3aa: CASSTGQGRDTQYF

v_gene: TRBV14
j_gene: TRBJ1-4
d_gene: NA
CDR3nt: TGTGCCAGCAGCCGGGCAGGGGTTAATGAAAAACTGTTTTTT
CDR3aa: CASSRAGVNEKLFF

v_gene: TRBV6-5
j_gene: TRBJ2-7
d_gene: TRBD1
CDR3nt: TGTGCCAGCAGCGAGACAGGGACCTACGAGCAGTACTTC
CDR3aa: CASSETGTYEQYF

v_gene: TRBV6-5
j_gene: TRBJ1-3
d_gene: NA
CDR3nt: TGTGCCAGCAGTTACTTCGCGGACTCTGGAAACACCATATATTTT
CDR3aa: CASSYFADSGNTIYF

v_gene: TRBV11-2
j_gene: TRBJ2-7
d_gene: TRBD2
CDR3nt: TGTGCCAGCAGCACTGGGGGGGGACTAGCGGCACCCTACGAGCAGTACTTC
CDR3aa: CASSTGGGLAAPYEQYF

v_gene: TRBV18
j_gene: TRBJ1-2
d_gene: NA
CDR3nt: TGTGCCAGCTCACCACAAGAGGTCGACGGCTACACCTTC
CDR3aa: CASSPQEVDGYTF

v_gene: TRBV5-1
j_gene: TRBJ2-1
d_gene: TRBD2
CDR3nt: TGCGCCAGCAGCCGGAGCGGGGGCCCCTACAATGAGCAGTTCTTC
CDR3aa: CASSRSGGPYNEQFF

v_gene: TRBV7-9
j_gene: TRBJ1-5
d_gene: TRBD1
CDR3nt: TGTGCCAGCAGCTTAGTCGGGGACAGAACGCCCCAGCATTTT
CDR3aa: CASSLVGDRTPQHF

v_gene: TRBV5-1
j_gene: TRBJ1-1
d_gene: TRBD1
CDR3nt: TGCGCCAGCAGCTTGGATTCGACAGGGTACACTGAAGCTTTCTTT
CDR3aa: CASSLDSTGYTEAFF

v_gene: TRBV18
j_gene: TRBJ1-2
d_gene: NA
CDR3nt: TGTGCCAGCTCACCACCGAATATGGAGGGCTATGGCTACACCTTC
CDR3aa: CASSPPNMEGYGYTF